A single sample is the source of the 31 T cell receptor beta chains below, sequenced in a study of low-dose radiotherapy and immunotherapy resistance in tumors. Time point defined: after trial treatment. As for treatment: LDRT plus nivolumab, ipilimumab, low-dose cyclophosphamide and aspirin (RACIN trial). cDNA synthesis used a TRAV/TRBV-specific primer set for both chains. TCR amplification used 20 to 25 PCR cycles, a constant-region primer and a V-primer adapter. In TCRdb, the reads were re-called with MiXCR into one record per CDR3 protein. The sample has around 80,000 distinct CDR3 sequences; 17% are singletons. The sequencing here drew on PBMCs, taken after low-dose radiotherapy plus immunotherapy. Receptors were obtained from a male donor with prostate cancer.

This clonotype was seen repeatedly, ten times or more. This rearrangement joins TRBV7-2 to TRBJ1-5, with a possible D match to TRBD1 (5 bases). Trimming cost V 3 bases and J 4 bases, with 10 bases left between them. This CDR3 region has 14 residues. Looked up from germline, CDR1 is SGHTA and CDR2 is FQGNSA. CDR3 in amino acids: CASSLRGRNQPQHF. In DNA form, the CDR3 reads TGTGCCAGCAGCTTGAGGGGAAGGAATCAGCCCCAGCATTTT.

This clonotype occurred many times. This chain links TRBV14 with TRBJ2-1; 10 positions agree with TRBD2. Germline CDR1 and CDR2: SGHDN and FVKESK. Germline trimming cut 4 bases from V and 10 bases from J; bases unmatched to any gene: 19. This CDR3 has 18 residues. The CDR3 here is CASSLGLAGVGGNWEQFF. The CDR3 DNA is TGTGCCAGCAGCCTTGGGCTAGCGGGAGTGGGGGGCAATTGGGAGCAGTTCTTC.

The table lists this clonotype with many counts. The chain combines TRBV20-1 with TRBJ2-4, with D unclear. The germline gives CDR1 DFQATT, CDR2 SNEGSKA (reference sequence). Trimming shortened V by 0 bases and J by 9 bases, and 15 bases separated the two germline ends. The CDR3 is 14 residues long. The CDR3 reads CSARDHKTWGIQYF. For the CDR3, the DNA is TGCAGTGCTAGAGACCACAAGACATGGGGCATTCAGTACTTC.

As for this clonotype: A single base is all that separates this from a far larger clone, so a read error is likely. The V gene is TRBV28, the J gene TRBJ2-1, with D uncertain. Per germline, CDR1 MDHEN and CDR2 SYDVKM. The CDR3 is 11 residues long. Here the CDR3 DNA reads TGTGGAGTCGGGTTCTCCTACGAGCAGTTCTTC. Translated, it gives CGVGFSYEQFF.

This clonotype was seen ten or more times. The V gene is TRBV20-1, the J gene TRBJ2-1; 8 bases are a match to TRBD2. Germline V gene data show CDR1 as DFQATT and CDR2 as SNEGSKA (reference sequence). V lost 1 base, J lost 8 bases, and 7 bases stayed unmatched. The CDR3 has 14 residues. In DNA, the CDR3 is TGCAGTGCTAGAGCAGCGGGAGCTGTAGATGAGCAGTTCTTC. Protein sequence: CSARAAGAVDEQFF.

The table lists this clonotype with many counts. The chain has TRBV28 and TRBJ2-4; 12 bases agree with TRBD1. This CDR3 has 17 amino acids. The ends lost 3 bases at V and 7 bases at J; junction bases unmatched: 10. Per the germline V gene, CDR1 is MDHEN and CDR2 is SYDVKM. CDR3 DNA sequence: TGTGCCAGCAGTTTGCCCCGCGGGACAGGGGGCAGCAACATTCAGTACTTC. It yields the protein CASSLPRGTGGSNIQYF.

The sample holds a few counts of this clonotype. It is unclear where the CDR3 begins or ends on the DNA, so no DNA is shown, and the CDR3 is as TCRdb lists it. The chain links TRBV21-1 to TRBJ1-4; the table assigns TRBD1, which was not confirmed against the DNA. TRBV21-1 is a recognized pseudogene. Termini included, the CDR3 measures 16 amino acids. This chain's CDR3 is CASSIPRGARVKNCFF.

This clonotype occurred many times. The V call is TRBV18, the J call TRBJ2-7, with 16 bases matching TRBD2. The CDR3 covers 17 residues. After removal of 2 bases from V and 2 bases from J, the junction contained 3 bases not matched to a gene. The germline CDR1 and CDR2 sequences are KGHSH and LQKENI. The CDR3 DNA follows: TGTGCCAGCTCACCAACCGGGACTAGCGGGAGGGCCTACGAGCAGTACTTC. This codes for CASSPTGTSGRAYEQYF.

The sample holds many counts of this clonotype. The rearrangement uses TRBV30 and TRBJ2-5; TRBD2 matches at 8 bases. With 2 bases clipped from V and 9 bases from J, the junction kept 11 bases outside the gene matches. CDR3 length: 14 amino acids. From germline, CDR1 is GTSNPN and CDR2 SVGIG (reference sequence). CDR3: CAWSWTSRDGAQYF. DNA of the CDR3: TGTGCCTGGAGTTGGACTAGCCGGGACGGGGCCCAGTACTTC.

This clonotype was recorded many times. The gene calls are TRBV28 and TRBJ1-5; 7 nucleotides match TRBD1. J lost 7 bases, V lost 6 bases, and 9 bases had no gene match. Per germline, CDR1 MDHEN and CDR2 SYDVKM. The CDR3 is 14 amino acids. The CDR3 reads CASRVSTGNQPQHF. In DNA form, the CDR3 reads TGTGCCAGCAGGGTGTCGACAGGGAACCAGCCCCAGCATTTT.

This clonotype was observed at least ten times. The chain is built from TRBV25-1 and TRBJ2-3, with D possibly matching TRBD2 (5 bases). This CDR3 spans 15 amino acids. The ends were cut back, 5 bases at V and 4 bases at J, with 16 bases in the middle. Germline V lookup: CDR1 MGHDK, CDR2 SYGVNS. The CDR3 sequence: CASSPRTGSADTQYF. The CDR3 DNA reads TGTGCCAGCAGTCCACGGACGGGGAGCGCAGATACGCAGTATTTT.

This clonotype showed up many times. This chain connects TRBV5-1 to TRBJ2-7; tentative D call: TRBD2 (6 bases). Trimming stripped 7 bases from V and 7 bases from J, with 18 bases between. In germline, CDR1 is SGHRS, CDR2 YFSETQ. This CDR3 contains 13 residues. The CDR3 loop reads CASRSPGGGEQYF. The CDR3 region has the DNA TGCGCCAGCCGCTCTCCCGGGGGAGGAGAGCAGTACTTC.

This clonotype has just a few counts. The rearrangement links TRBV5-6 to TRBJ2-7; TRBD2 matches 9 bases. The CDR3 runs 14 residues. Germline V gene lookup returns CDR1 SGHDT and CDR2 YYEEEE. The junction had 6 bases not matched to a gene; V was cut back by 2 bases and J by 6 bases. The DNA of the CDR3 is TGTGCCAGCAGCTTTCTAGCGGGAATCCCCGAGCAGTACTTC. It encodes CASSFLAGIPEQYF.

The chain uses TRBV20-1 and TRBJ2-5; no definite D call. Trimming left V 2 bases short and J 0 bases short, with 10 bases between. Germline V gene lookup returns CDR1 DFQATT and CDR2 SNEGSKA (reference sequence). This CDR3 region has 14 residues. The CDR3 sequence is CSARTPLDQETQYF. CDR3 coding DNA: TGCAGTGCTAGAACCCCTTTGGACCAAGAGACCCAGTACTTC.

This chain joins TRBV5-5 and TRBJ1-1, with a possible D match to TRBD1 (6 bases). The length of the CDR3 is 14 residues. V was trimmed by 3 bases and J by 1 base, leaving 10 bases between them. CDR1 and CDR2 from the germline V gene are SGHKS and YYEKEE (reference sequence). Written as DNA, the CDR3 is TGTGCCAGCAGCTGGGGGGGCGCGAACACTGAAGCTTTCTTT. Residues: CASSWGGANTEAFF. Complete variable domain (other parts from reference TRBV5-5 and TRBJ1-1): DAGVTQSPTHLIKTRGQQVTLRCSPISGHKSVSWYQQVLGQGPQFIFQYYEKEERGRGNFPDRFSARQFPNYSSELNVNALLLGDSALYLCASSWGGANTEAFFGQGTRLTVV.

This clonotype has at least ten counts. This chain joins TRBV30 and TRBJ2-2; no clear D gene. CDR1 is GTSNPN, CDR2 SVGIG, per germline (reference sequence). Trimming shortened V by 4 bases and J by 7 bases, and 7 bases separated the two germline ends. The CDR3 is 11 residues long. The CDR3 coding sequence is TGTGCCTGGACGGGTTTCGGGGAGCTGTTTTTT. As protein: CAWTGFGELFF.

CDR3 sequence reads: CASSPRGPPYEQYF. The CDR3 DNA sequence: TGTGCCAGCAGCCCAAGGGGGCCACCCTACGAGCAGTACTTC. The J gene is TRBJ2-7, the V gene TRBV13, with 7 bases matching TRBD1. The germline V gene has CDR1 PRHDT and CDR2 FYEKMQ (reference sequence). V lost 5 bases to trimming and J lost 2 bases; unmatched junction nucleotides: 6. The CDR3 contains 14 residues.

The rearrangement joins TRBV10-3 to TRBJ2-1, with 11 bases that match TRBD2. Unmatched junction bases numbered 3, after V lost 4 bases and J lost 7 bases. CDR1 and CDR2 (germline): ENHRY, SYGVKD. This CDR3 has 14 amino acids. The CDR3 spells CAISAGTSGNEQFF. The CDR3 nucleotides are TGTGCCATCAGTGCAGGGACTAGCGGAAATGAGCAGTTCTTC.

This clonotype occurred many times. The chain links TRBV18 to TRBJ1-1; the D gene is possibly TRBD1 (5 bases). This CDR3 has 17 residues. Trimming cost V 2 bases and J 3 bases, with 19 bases left between them. CDR1 KGHSH and CDR2 LQKENI come from the germline V gene. This CDR3 reads CASSPMQGWGSDTEAFF. CDR3 DNA: TGTGCCAGCTCACCAATGCAGGGTTGGGGGTCAGACACTGAAGCTTTCTTT.

This chain uses TRBV11-1 with TRBJ2-7, with D unclear. The V gene lost 1 base and the J gene lost 6 bases, with 4 bases spanning the gap. The CDR3 covers 11 residues. In germline, CDR1 is SGHAT, CDR2 FQDESV (reference sequence). The CDR3 nucleotides read TGTGCCAGCAGCTTAGGCAGCGAGCAGTACTTC. It codes for CASSLGSEQYF.

This rearrangement joins TRBV11-3 to TRBJ2-7; unclear D gene. Looked up from germline, CDR1 is SGHNT and CDR2 is YENEEA. With 0 bases removed from V and 3 bases from J, the gap between germline ends came to 6 bases. This CDR3 contains 13 residues. The CDR3, as DNA: TGTGCCAGCAGCTTAGAGGCGAGCTACGAGCAGTACTTC. It specifies CASSLEASYEQYF.

The V and J genes are TRBV11-2 and TRBJ2-5, with 7 bases aligning to TRBD1. Germline CDR1 SGHAT, CDR2 FQNNGV. V shed 4 bases, J shed 5 bases, and the junction held 10 bases outside the gene matches. The CDR3 totals 15 residues. Here the CDR3 DNA reads TGTGCCAGCAGCTCTCTGACAGGGACGGGGGAGACCCAGTACTTC. Amino acids: CASSSLTGTGETQYF.

At least ten counts were recorded for this clonotype. The genes are TRBV20-1 and TRBJ1-2; TRBD1 agrees at 7 bases. CDR3 length: 13 amino acids. The V gene end was trimmed by 2 bases and the J gene end by 6 bases; junction bases not matched to a gene: 6. Germline V gene sequence: CDR1 DFQATT, CDR2 SNEGSKA (reference sequence). The CDR3 region is CSARPLGTDGYTF. CDR3 bases: TGCAGTGCTAGACCCCTCGGGACAGATGGCTACACCTTC.

J is TRBJ1-2 and V is TRBV29-1; no clear D. The V gene lost 4 bases and the J gene lost 8 bases, with 20 bases spanning the gap. This CDR3 contains 14 residues. CDR1 is SQVTM, CDR2 ANQGSEA, per germline. As DNA, the CDR3 is TGCAGCGTTGGTGGCCTAACCCCTATCGTGGGCTACACCTTC. Its translation: CSVGGLTPIVGYTF.

This clonotype was counted at least ten times. The J gene is TRBJ1-5, the V gene TRBV20-1; D might be TRBD1 (6 bases). The V and J ends lost 8 bases and 7 bases respectively, with 18 bases between them. CDR1 DFQATT and CDR2 SNEGSKA come from the germline V gene (reference sequence). CDR3 length: 13 amino acids. CDR3 protein: CSTVGGRGQPQHF. CDR3 nucleotides: TGCAGTACCGTCGGGGGGCGCGGCCAGCCCCAGCATTTT.

At least ten counts were recorded for this clonotype. The junction and the germline gene differ at one end; a read error may be behind it. The rearrangement uses TRBV5-1 and TRBJ2-7; 9 bases are a match to TRBD1. The CDR3 is 16 residues long. Germline V lookup: CDR1 SGHRS, CDR2 YFSETQ. The CDR3 sequence: CASSLRPGTGRYEQYF. The CDR3 DNA is TGTGCCAGCAGCTTGAGGCCCGGGACAGGGAGGTACGAGCAGTACTTC.

The table lists this clonotype with many counts. This CDR3 reads CSVGLGVSNEKLFF. In DNA form, the CDR3 reads TGCAGCGTCGGACTGGGGGTATCTAATGAAAAACTGTTTTTT. V and J are TRBV29-1 and TRBJ1-4; TRBD1 is a possible D gene (5 bases). The germline V gene encodes CDR1 SQVTM and CDR2 ANQGSEA. With 6 bases removed from V and 3 bases from J, the gap between germline ends came to 14 bases. This CDR3 spans 14 amino acids.

This clonotype was recorded many times. This chain uses TRBV20-1 with TRBJ2-7; the match to TRBD1 covers 8 bases. This CDR3 is built from 14 residues. Germline V CDR1 and CDR2: DFQATT, SNEGSKA (reference sequence). The V and J ends lost 5 bases and 4 bases, in that order; junction bases with no gene match: 10. This CDR3 is CSALFVGQEYEQYF. DNA for the CDR3: TGCAGTGCTCTATTCGTGGGACAGGAGTACGAGCAGTACTTC.

This clonotype has a count of ten or more. The rearrangement joins TRBV3-1 to TRBJ2-1; D gene uncertain. V was clipped by 0 bases and J by 4 bases, with 10 bases between them. Germline V CDR1 and CDR2: LGHDT, YNNKEL (reference sequence). The CDR3 extends over 15 amino acids. The CDR3 DNA is TGTGCCAGCAGCCAAGATTTGGGCAGTTACAATGAGCAGTTCTTC. Residues: CASSQDLGSYNEQFF.

This clonotype has at least ten counts. V is TRBV7-8 and J is TRBJ2-3; 13 bases align to TRBD2. J lost 0 bases, V lost 4 bases, and 4 bases had no gene match. The CDR3 loop spans 17 amino acids. CDR1 is SGHVS, CDR2 FQNEAQ, per germline. CDR3 residues: CASSSRTSGRSTDTQYF. DNA of the CDR3: TGTGCCAGCAGCTCTCGGACTAGCGGGAGAAGCACAGATACGCAGTATTTT.

This clonotype has at least ten counts. The chain is built from TRBV2 and TRBJ2-2; 9 nucleotides align to TRBD2. CDR1 SNHLY and CDR2 FYNNEI come from the germline V gene. With V trimmed by 8 bases and J by 6 bases, 7 bases remained unmatched. This CDR3 spans 14 amino acids. The CDR3 loop reads CASGAGGPAGELFF. CDR3 in DNA: TGTGCCAGCGGGGCGGGAGGGCCTGCCGGGGAGCTGTTTTTT.